Shown below are 31 T cell receptor beta chains from a single sample sequenced in a study of blood T cell repertoires in COVID-19 (dated by TCRdb to the early 2020s). The method was the immunoSEQ multiplex PCR assay. Entries here come from immuneACCESS through TCRdb and include only in-frame sequences with V and J called. Some clones fail to appear in such tables; in the studies checked, an unresolved V gene covers under half of the shortfall, and the cause of the remainder is unknown. The sample contains approximately 210,000 clones, over 75% of them found a single time. The top ten hold 5.1% of the sample. Sequencing input: peripheral blood. These receptors were obtained from a human donor in a cohort sampled during active COVID-19.

V usage is TRBV7-3 and J usage is TRBJ2-5; 8 bases match TRBD2. Germline V lookup: CDR1 SGHTA, CDR2 FQGTGA. The CDR3 is 15 residues long. Trimming removed 4 bases from V and 5 bases from J; junction bases left unmatched: 9. The CDR3 coding sequence is TGTGCCAGCAGCTGGGGACTAGGGGGGATGGAGACCCAGTACTTC. Translation: CASSWGLGGMETQYF.

The chain recombines TRBV28 with TRBJ2-2; no clear D. Germline CDR1 and CDR2: MDHEN and SYDVKM. CDR3 length: 13 amino acids. Trimming removed 3 bases from V and 1 base from J, with 3 bases in between. This CDR3 reads CASSFRNTGELFF. The CDR3 nucleotides are TGTGCCAGCAGTTTCAGGAACACCGGGGAGCTGTTTTTT.

This chain joins TRBV19 and TRBJ2-7, with 13 bases aligning to TRBD2. This CDR3 has 16 amino acids. Germline trimming cut 7 bases from V and 2 bases from J; bases unmatched to any gene: 8. CDR1 LNHDA and CDR2 SQIVND come from the germline V gene (reference sequence). The CDR3 coding sequence is TGTGCCAGTAAAGGGACTAGCGGGAAGGCTACCTACGAGCAGTACTTC. It codes for CASKGTSGKATYEQYF.

This sequence joins TRBV30 and TRBJ2-7, with D possibly matching TRBD2 (6 bases). This CDR3 is 13 amino acids long. Germline-derived CDR1 and CDR2 are GTSNPN and SVGIG (reference sequence). The ends were cut back, 3 bases at V and 3 bases at J, with 12 bases in the middle. This CDR3 is CAWSPGSFYEQYF. The DNA for the CDR3 is TGTGCCTGGAGCCCCGGGAGTTTCTACGAGCAGTACTTC. The entire variable domain, with the rest obtained from reference TRBV30 and TRBJ2-7, is as follows: SQTIHQWPATLVQPVGSPLSLECTVEGTSNPNLYWYRQAAGRGLQLLFYSVGIGQISSEVPQNLSASRPQDRQFILSSKKLLLSDSGFYLCAWSPGSFYEQYFGPGTRLTVT.

The rearrangement uses TRBV3-1 (or the pseudogene TRBV3-2) and TRBJ2-1, with D maybe TRBD2 (5 bases). Trimming removed 1 base at V and 7 bases at J, with 5 bases between. This CDR3 contains 12 residues. The germline gives CDR1 LGHDT, CDR2 YNNKEL (reference sequence). This CDR3 reads CASSQGRNEQFF. DNA of the CDR3: TGTGCCAGCAGCCAAGGGAGGAATGAGCAGTTCTTC.

This clone was counted between two and nine times. V gene TRBV27 combines with J gene TRBJ2-7, with 15 bases that match TRBD2. The CDR3 contains 16 residues. V gave up 8 bases and J gave up 2 bases; unmatched junction bases: 7. Germline lookup yields CDR1 MNHEY and CDR2 SMNVEV (reference sequence). The chain's CDR3 is CASRGTSGRFTYEQYF. CDR3 in DNA: TGTGCCAGCCGAGGGACTAGCGGGAGGTTCACCTACGAGCAGTACTTC.

V gene TRBV3-1 (or the pseudogene TRBV3-2) combines with J gene TRBJ1-2, with 7 bases fitting TRBD1. CDR1 is LGHDT and CDR2 is YNNKEL in the germline V gene (reference sequence). The CDR3 consists of 15 residues. With V trimmed by 4 bases and J by 3 bases, 8 bases remained unmatched. The DNA for the CDR3 is TGTGCCAGCAGCCCAAGATTGGGGACAGACTATGGCTACACCTTC. This gives the protein CASSPRLGTDYGYTF.

The gene calls are TRBV11-2 and TRBJ1-5; the match to TRBD1 covers 7 bases. J lost 0 bases, V lost 0 bases, and 2 bases had no gene match. Germline CDR1 reads SGHAT; CDR2 reads FQNNGV. The CDR3 extends over 16 amino acids. The CDR3 DNA reads TGTGCCAGCAGCTTAGAGGGACAGTATAGCAATCAGCCCCAGCATTTT. As protein: CASSLEGQYSNQPQHF. Full variable domain (rest looked up from reference TRBV11-2 and TRBJ1-5): EAGVAQSPRYKIIEKRQSVAFWCNPISGHATLYWYQQILGQGPKLLIQFQNNGVVDDSQLPKDRFSAERLKGVDSTLKIQPAKLEDSAVYLCASSLEGQYSNQPQHFGDGTRLSIL.

The chain combines TRBV5-3 with TRBJ2-7; 13 positions agree with TRBD2. TRBV5-3 has ORF status, its function being uncertain. The CDR3 is made up of 15 amino acids. V lost 3 bases to trimming and J lost 5 bases; unmatched junction nucleotides: 5. The CDR3 region has the DNA TGTGCCAGAAGCTCAGCGGGACTAGCGGGGAACGAGCAGTACTTC. Residues: CARSSAGLAGNEQYF.

The V call is TRBV28, the J call TRBJ1-5; possible D gene TRBD1, 6 bases. Germline lookup yields CDR1 MDHEN and CDR2 SYDVKM. Trimming stripped 6 bases from V and 2 bases from J, with 17 bases between. The CDR3 spans 16 residues. The CDR3 here is CASSPGGAEGNQPQHF. CDR3 DNA sequence: TGTGCCAGCAGCCCCGGGGGGGCAGAGGGCAATCAGCCCCAGCATTTT.

This clone was counted only a few times. The J gene is TRBJ2-2, the V gene TRBV15; D remains unclear. The germline V gene has CDR1 LNHNV and CDR2 YYDKDF (reference sequence). Deletions cut 4 bases from V and 9 bases from J, with 12 bases between. The CDR3 extends over 13 amino acids. CDR3 in amino acids: CATSNPKRWELFF. The CDR3 coding sequence is TGTGCCACCAGCAACCCAAAGAGGTGGGAGCTGTTTTTT.

The gene calls are TRBV7-3 and TRBJ2-3, with a weak D call TRBD2 (6 bases). With 2 bases removed from V and 6 bases from J, the gap between germline ends came to 15 bases. This CDR3 contains 15 residues. Germline loops: CDR1 SGHTA, CDR2 FQGTGA. As DNA, the CDR3 is TGTGCCAGCAGCTTAGGGGGGACTCGATTGGATACGCAGTATTTT. Encoded protein: CASSLGGTRLDTQYF.

The V call is TRBV28, the J call TRBJ1-6, with D tentatively TRBD1 (6 bases). The CDR3 consists of 15 residues. Trimming stripped 6 bases from V and 9 bases from J, with 18 bases between. The germline V gene has CDR1 MDHEN and CDR2 SYDVKM. The CDR3 sequence: CASSPQQGSGSPLHF. As DNA, the CDR3 is TGTGCCAGCAGCCCCCAACAGGGTTCGGGTTCACCCCTCCACTTT.

The rearrangement links TRBV19 to TRBJ1-5, with TRBD1 identical over 7 bases. The CDR3 is 15 residues long. Germline V CDR1 and CDR2: LNHDA, SQIVND (reference sequence). With V trimmed by 5 bases and J by 2 bases, 6 bases remained unmatched. CDR3 loop: CASSQTGNGNQPQHF. The CDR3 bases are TGTGCCAGTAGTCAGACAGGGAATGGCAATCAGCCCCAGCATTTT. The whole variable domain, filled in from reference TRBV19 and TRBJ1-5, reads DGGITQSPKYLFRKEGQNVTLSCEQNLNHDAMYWYRQDPGQGLRLIYYSQIVNDFQKGDIAEGYSVSREKKESFPLTVTSAQKNPTAFYLCASSQTGNGNQPQHFGDGTRLSIL.

The chain uses TRBV18 and TRBJ2-7, with TRBD1 matching over 8 bases. V lost 3 bases to trimming and J lost 6 bases; unmatched junction nucleotides: 1. The CDR3 contains 12 residues. Looked up from germline, CDR1 is KGHSH and CDR2 is LQKENI. The CDR3 coding sequence is TGTGCCAGCTCACCCGGGACAGGCGAGCAGTACTTC. Translating gives CASSPGTGEQYF.

CDR3 residues: CASSRDRSSGNTIYF. The CDR3 nucleotides are TGTGCCAGCAGTCGGGACAGGAGCTCTGGAAACACCATATATTTT. The V and J genes are TRBV6-5 and TRBJ1-3, with 8 bases matching TRBD1. With 5 bases clipped from V and 0 bases from J, the junction kept 3 bases outside the gene matches. The CDR3 has 15 amino acids. In germline, CDR1 is MNHEY, CDR2 SVGAGI.

This clone was picked up one time. This chain joins TRBV12-3 or TRBV12-4 and TRBJ2-7; D call uncertain. V was cut by 3 bases and J by 1 base, with 4 bases left in between. The CDR3 consists of 12 residues. CDR3 sequence (DNA): TGTGCCAGCAGTTTTATGTCCTACGAGCAGTACTTC. It is translated as CASSFMSYEQYF.

A single count supports this clone. The chain employs TRBV6-1 and TRBJ2-7, with D perhaps matching TRBD1 (5 bases). With 1 base removed from V and 2 bases from J, the gap between germline ends came to 6 bases. The CDR3 runs to 13 residues. The germline gives CDR1 MNHNS, CDR2 SASEGT. The CDR3 sequence: CASSEVRAYEQYF. In DNA, the CDR3 is TGTGCCAGCAGTGAAGTCAGGGCCTACGAGCAGTACTTC.

In this sample, this clone turned up a few times. The chain carries TRBV5-4 and TRBJ2-7, with TRBD2 identical over 9 bases. Unmatched junction bases numbered 3, after V lost 4 bases and J lost 1 base. Germline CDR1 and CDR2: SGHNT and YYREEE (reference sequence). There are 14 residues in the CDR3. As DNA, the CDR3 is TGTGCCAGCAGCCCAGCGGGGGGATCCTACGAGCAGTACTTC. Translating gives CASSPAGGSYEQYF.

V and J are TRBV7-2 and TRBJ2-1, with D perhaps matching TRBD2 (7 bases). The V and J ends lost 5 bases and 3 bases respectively, with 26 bases between them. Germline V gene data show CDR1 as SGHTA and CDR2 as FQGNSA. The CDR3 loop spans 19 amino acids. The CDR3 DNA sequence: TGTGCCAGCAGCGTGGGGGGGGGCGGAGGAGCGGGATACTACAATGAGCAGTTCTTC. Translation gives CASSVGGGGGAGYYNEQFF.

This clone occurred once. J is TRBJ2-4 and V is TRBV14, with TRBD2 as a possible D gene (5 bases). CDR1 SGHDN and CDR2 FVKESK come from the germline V gene. This CDR3 is built from 19 residues. Trimming stripped 1 base from V and 0 bases from J, with 19 bases between. The CDR3 nucleotides read TGTGCCAGCAGCCAAGGCGGGCCCCTTATTCCTTTAGCCAAAAACATTCAGTACTTC. It codes for CASSQGGPLIPLAKNIQYF.

The CDR3 loop is CASSPGVSGIGEETQYF. The CDR3 DNA reads TGCGCCAGCAGCCCGGGGGTTAGCGGGATTGGGGAAGAGACCCAGTACTTC. The rearrangement uses TRBV5-1 and TRBJ2-5, with 8 positions matching TRBD2. Germline V gives CDR1 SGHRS, CDR2 YFSETQ. Trimming cost V 4 bases and J 3 bases; bases outside gene matches: 14. The CDR3 sequence is 17 residues long.

This rearrangement joins TRBV28 to TRBJ2-7; 9 bases fit TRBD1. This CDR3 comprises 15 residues. J gave up 2 bases and V 1 base, and 3 bases lay outside the gene matches. Germline-derived CDR1 and CDR2 are MDHEN and SYDVKM. Written as DNA, the CDR3 is TGTGCCAGCAGTTTATCACGGGACAGGGCCTACGAGCAGTACTTC. Protein: CASSLSRDRAYEQYF.

This sequence joins TRBV11-2 and TRBJ2-7; D possibly corresponds to TRBD1 (5 bases). V shed 0 bases and J shed 0 bases, with 9 bases lying between them. Germline CDR1 reads SGHAT; CDR2 reads FQNNGV. This CDR3 has 15 amino acids. CDR3 protein: CASSLDLRASYEQYF. As DNA, the CDR3 is TGTGCCAGCAGCTTAGATCTCAGGGCCTCCTACGAGCAGTACTTC.

This chain uses TRBV2 with TRBJ1-4; no reliable D call. The CDR3 is 18 residues long. CDR1 and CDR2 from the germline V gene are SNHLY and FYNNEI. The germline V and J ends were trimmed by 7 bases and 0 bases, with 21 bases remaining between them. The CDR3 loop is CASNSVRTYSSTNEKLFF. CDR3 nucleotide sequence: TGTGCCAGCAATAGCGTCAGAACCTATAGTTCAACTAATGAAAAACTGTTTTTT.

This chain links TRBV4-1 with TRBJ2-7, with a weak D call TRBD1 (5 bases). V gave up 0 bases and J gave up 13 bases, with 19 bases separating them. CDR1 and CDR2 (germline): MGHRA, YSYEKL. This CDR3 is 14 amino acids long. Written as DNA, the CDR3 is TGCGCCAGCAGCCAAGAAGTACAGGCCCGAGTCCGCTACTTC. Amino acid sequence: CASSQEVQARVRYF.

This clone was detected only a few times. The V and J genes are TRBV10-3 and TRBJ2-1; possibly TRBD2 for D (5 bases). CDR3 length: 13 amino acids. Germline-derived CDR1 and CDR2 are ENHRY and SYGVKD. V lost 6 bases to trimming and J lost 4 bases, with 10 bases between them. The CDR3: CAIRTTAYNEQFF. The CDR3 DNA reads as TGTGCCATCAGGACTACAGCTTACAATGAGCAGTTCTTC.

The genes are TRBV28 and TRBJ2-7; 8 bases line up with TRBD1. The germline V gene has CDR1 MDHEN and CDR2 SYDVKM. The V and J ends lost 8 bases and 1 base, in that order; junction bases with no gene match: 7. The CDR3 consists of 14 residues. DNA for the CDR3: TGTGCCAGCCGTCGGACAGGGAAGTCCTACGAGCAGTACTTC. It specifies CASRRTGKSYEQYF.

This sequence joins TRBV7-2 and TRBJ1-5; D unresolved. The DNA end is more similar to TRBJ2-3, so the J call may be wrong. Germline loops: CDR1 SGHTA, CDR2 FQGNSA. The CDR3 spans 14 residues. In DNA form, the CDR3 reads TGTGCCAGCAGCACGGGTTCGATCAATCAGCCCCAGTATTTT. As protein: CASSTGSINQPQYF.

V gene TRBV7-9 combines with J gene TRBJ1-1; possibly TRBD1 for D (6 bases). This CDR3 comprises 13 residues. The germline V gene has CDR1 SEHNR and CDR2 FQNEAQ (reference sequence). Trimming cost V 6 bases and J 7 bases, with 15 bases left between them. CDR3 DNA sequence: TGTGCCAGCAGATCCCAGGGGCCCCTTGAAGCTTTCTTT. Protein sequence: CASRSQGPLEAFF.

The chain is built from TRBV24-1 and TRBJ2-2; D remains ambiguous. V lost 4 bases and J lost 1, with 6 bases in between. The length of the CDR3 is 14 residues. Looked up from germline, CDR1 is KGHDR and CDR2 is SFDVKD. The CDR3 DNA reads TGTGCCACCAGTGAGCCTATGAACACCGGGGAGCTGTTTTTT. This gives the protein CATSEPMNTGELFF.